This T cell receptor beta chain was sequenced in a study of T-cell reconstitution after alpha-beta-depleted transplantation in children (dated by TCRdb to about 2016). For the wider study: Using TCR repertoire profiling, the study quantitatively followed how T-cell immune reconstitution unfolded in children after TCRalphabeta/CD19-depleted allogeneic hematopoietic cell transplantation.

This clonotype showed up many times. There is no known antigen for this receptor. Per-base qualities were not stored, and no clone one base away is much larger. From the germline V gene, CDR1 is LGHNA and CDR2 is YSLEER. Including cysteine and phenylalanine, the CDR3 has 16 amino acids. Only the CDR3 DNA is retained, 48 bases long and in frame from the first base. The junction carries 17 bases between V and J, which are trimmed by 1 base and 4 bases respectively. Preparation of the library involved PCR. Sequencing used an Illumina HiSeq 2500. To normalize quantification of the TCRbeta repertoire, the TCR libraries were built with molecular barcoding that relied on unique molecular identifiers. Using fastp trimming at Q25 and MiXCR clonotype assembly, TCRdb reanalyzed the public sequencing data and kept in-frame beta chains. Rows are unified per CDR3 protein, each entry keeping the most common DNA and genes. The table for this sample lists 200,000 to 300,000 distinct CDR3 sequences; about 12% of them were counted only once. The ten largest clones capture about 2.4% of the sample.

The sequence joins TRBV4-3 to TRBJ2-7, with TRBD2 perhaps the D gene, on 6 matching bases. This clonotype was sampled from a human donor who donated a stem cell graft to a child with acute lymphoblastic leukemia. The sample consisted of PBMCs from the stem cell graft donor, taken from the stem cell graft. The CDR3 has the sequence CASSQGLAQTDYEQYF. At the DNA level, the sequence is TGCGCCAGCAGCCAAGGTCTAGCGCAAACCGATTACGAGCAGTACTTC.